The 6 T cell receptor beta chains reported below all come from one sample, sequenced in a study of early T cells in non-severe SARS-CoV-2 infection. Via MiXCR, TCRdb re-called the 5' RACE reads, giving one row per CDR3 protein. In the table there are about 47,000 distinct CDR3 sequences, approximately 9% of which are singletons. This sample comprised whole blood, obtained at baseline. The receptors stem from an adult who was a healthcare worker with PCR-confirmed SARS-CoV-2 infection or an uninfected control (not recorded which).

This clonotype was observed a handful of times. The chain carries TRBV11-2 and TRBJ2-7, with D perhaps TRBD1 or TRBD2 (5 bases each). The CDR3 is 14 residues long. The germline V gene has CDR1 SGHAT and CDR2 FQNNGV. Trimming took off 1 base at V and 4 bases at J, with 11 bases between the two ends. This chain's CDR3 is CASSLAQGPYEQYF. Here the CDR3 DNA reads TGTGCCAGCAGCTTAGCTCAGGGACCTTACGAGCAGTACTTC.

By sample fraction, this clonotype is medium-sized. J is TRBJ2-7 and V is TRBV6-5; D might be TRBD2 (6 bases). V was trimmed by 6 bases and J by 6 bases, leaving 18 bases between them. Germline V gene sequence: CDR1 MNHEY, CDR2 SVGAGI. This CDR3 spans 14 amino acids. The CDR3 coding sequence is TGTGCCAGCAGCCTACTCGGGAGTTCGGCCGAGCAGTACTTC. Its translation is CASSLLGSSAEQYF.

The CDR3 sequence: CASSPGLDTYEQYF. The CDR3 DNA sequence: TGTGCCAGCTCACCGGGACTTGATACCTACGAGCAGTACTTC. The genes are TRBV18 and TRBJ2-7; D possibly corresponds to TRBD2 (6 bases). Germline assignment: CDR1 KGHSH and CDR2 LQKENI. V shed 3 bases and J shed 2 bases, with 11 bases lying between them. The CDR3 is made up of 14 amino acids.

The chain is built from TRBV11-3 and TRBJ2-1, with 9 bases aligning to TRBD2. Per the germline V gene, CDR1 is SGHNT and CDR2 is YENEEA. Trimming removed 3 bases from V and 8 bases from J; junction bases left unmatched: 8. CDR3 length: 15 amino acids. CDR3 in DNA: TGTGCCAGCAGCTTGGGGTCTAGCGGGAACCATGAGCAGTTCTTC. Amino acid sequence: CASSLGSSGNHEQFF.

This chain uses TRBV20-1 with TRBJ2-5; no clear D gene. The CDR3 contains 16 residues. Germline V gene data show CDR1 as DFQATT and CDR2 as SNEGSKA (reference sequence). Between the trimmed V and J ends, which lost 2 bases and 4 bases, there was a span of 20 bases. CDR3 residues: CSARRTISYTRETQYF. The CDR3 coding sequence is TGCAGTGCTAGACGCACGATTAGTTACACTCGAGAGACCCAGTACTTC.

This clonotype occurred many times. The chain has TRBV11-2 and TRBJ2-1; 8 nucleotides align to TRBD1. V lost 1 base to trimming and J lost 3 bases; unmatched junction nucleotides: 2. From germline, CDR1 is SGHAT and CDR2 FQNNGV. This CDR3 has 15 residues. CDR3 residues: CASSLGTGFYNEQFF. In nucleotides, the CDR3 is TGTGCCAGCAGCTTAGGGACAGGGTTCTACAATGAGCAGTTCTTC.